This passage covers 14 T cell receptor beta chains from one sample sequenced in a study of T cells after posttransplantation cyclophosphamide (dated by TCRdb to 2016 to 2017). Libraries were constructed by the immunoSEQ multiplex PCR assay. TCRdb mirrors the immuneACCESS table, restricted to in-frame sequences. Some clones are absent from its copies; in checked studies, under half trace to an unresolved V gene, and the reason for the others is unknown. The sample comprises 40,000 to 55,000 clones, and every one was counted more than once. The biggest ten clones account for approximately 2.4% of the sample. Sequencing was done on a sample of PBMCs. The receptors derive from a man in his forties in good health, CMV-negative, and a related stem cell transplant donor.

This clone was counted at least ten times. CDR3 coding DNA: TGTGCCAGCTCACTCGGACAGGGCAGAGGCGAGCAGTACTTC. Its protein is CASSLGQGRGEQYF. The chain recombines TRBV18 with TRBJ2-7; 8 nucleotides align to TRBD1. Germline CDR1 reads KGHSH; CDR2 reads LQKENI. This CDR3 comprises 14 residues. Trimming took 4 bases from V and 6 from J; bases not matched to a gene: 8.

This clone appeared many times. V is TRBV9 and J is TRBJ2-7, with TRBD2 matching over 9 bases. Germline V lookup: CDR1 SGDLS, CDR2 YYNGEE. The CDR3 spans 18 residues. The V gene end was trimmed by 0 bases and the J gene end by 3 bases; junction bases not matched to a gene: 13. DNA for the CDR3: TGTGCCAGCAGCGTAGACGGAGCGGGGGGTACCTTGGGCTACGAGCAGTACTTC. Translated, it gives CASSVDGAGGTLGYEQYF.

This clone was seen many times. The chain's CDR3 is CASSQAGRQGGETQYF. CDR3 nucleotides: TGCGCCAGCAGCCAAGCGGGGAGACAAGGTGGAGAGACCCAGTACTTC. The V gene is TRBV4-1, the J gene TRBJ2-5, with a possible D match to TRBD2 (5 bases). Trimming stripped 1 base from V and 4 bases from J, with 16 bases between. The CDR3 is made up of 16 amino acids. The germline CDR1 and CDR2 sequences are MGHRA and YSYEKL.

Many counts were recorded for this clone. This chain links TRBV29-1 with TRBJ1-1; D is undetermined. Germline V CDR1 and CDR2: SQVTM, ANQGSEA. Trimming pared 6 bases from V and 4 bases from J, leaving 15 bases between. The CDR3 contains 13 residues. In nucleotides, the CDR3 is TGCAGCGTAAAGGCTTGGGGAGGCACTGAAGCTTTCTTT. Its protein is CSVKAWGGTEAFF.

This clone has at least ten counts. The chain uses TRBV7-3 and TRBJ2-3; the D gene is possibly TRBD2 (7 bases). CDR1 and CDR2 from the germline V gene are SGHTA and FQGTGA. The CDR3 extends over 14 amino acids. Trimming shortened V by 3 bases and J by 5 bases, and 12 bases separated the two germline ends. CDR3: CASSFGGAIDTQYF. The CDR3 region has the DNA TGTGCCAGCAGCTTTGGGGGGGCGATAGATACGCAGTATTTT. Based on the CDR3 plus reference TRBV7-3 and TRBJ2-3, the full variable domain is GAGVSQTPSNKVTEKGKYVELRCDPISGHTALYWYRQSLGQGPEFLIYFQGTGAADDSGLPNDRFFAVRPEGSVSTLKIQRTERGDSAVYLCASSFGGAIDTQYFGPGTRLTVL.

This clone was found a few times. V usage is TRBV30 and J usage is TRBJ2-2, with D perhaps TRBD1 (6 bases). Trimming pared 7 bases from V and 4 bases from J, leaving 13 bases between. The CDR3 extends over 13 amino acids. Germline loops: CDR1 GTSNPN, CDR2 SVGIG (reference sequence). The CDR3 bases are TGTGCCTCGGTCAGGGGCTTCACCGGGGAGCTGTTTTTT. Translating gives CASVRGFTGELFF. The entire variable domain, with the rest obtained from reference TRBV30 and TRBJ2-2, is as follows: SQTIHQWPATLVQPVGSPLSLECTVEGTSNPNLYWYRQAAGRGLQLLFYSVGIGQISSEVPQNLSASRPQDRQFILSSKKLLLSDSGFYLCASVRGFTGELFFGEGSRLTVL.

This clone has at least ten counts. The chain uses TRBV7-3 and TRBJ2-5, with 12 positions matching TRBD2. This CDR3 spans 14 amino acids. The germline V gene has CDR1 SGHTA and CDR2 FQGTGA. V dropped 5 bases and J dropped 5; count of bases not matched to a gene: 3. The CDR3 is CASSMTSGSETQYF. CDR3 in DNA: TGTGCCAGCAGCATGACTAGCGGGAGCGAGACCCAGTACTTC.

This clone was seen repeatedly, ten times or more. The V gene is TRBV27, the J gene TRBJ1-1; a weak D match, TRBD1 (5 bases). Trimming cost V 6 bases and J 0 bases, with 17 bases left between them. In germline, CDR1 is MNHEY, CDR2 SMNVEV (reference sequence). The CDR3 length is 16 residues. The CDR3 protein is CASSSLEGVLNTEAFF. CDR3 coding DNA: TGTGCCAGCAGCTCCTTGGAAGGGGTTTTGAACACTGAAGCTTTCTTT.

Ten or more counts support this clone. The CDR3 is CASSQDKGQGFGYGYTF. CDR3 nucleotide sequence: TGTGCCAGCAGCCAAGATAAGGGACAGGGGTTCGGCTATGGCTACACCTTC. The V gene is TRBV4-2, the J gene TRBJ1-2; 10 positions match TRBD1. In germline, CDR1 is LGHNA, CDR2 YNFKEQ. J was trimmed by 4 bases and V by 0 bases; bases with no gene match: 8. This CDR3 region has 17 residues.

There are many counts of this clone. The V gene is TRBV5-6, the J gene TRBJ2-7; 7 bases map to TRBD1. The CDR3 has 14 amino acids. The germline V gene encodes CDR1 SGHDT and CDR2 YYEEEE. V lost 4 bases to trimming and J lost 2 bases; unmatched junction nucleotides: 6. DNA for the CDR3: TGTGCCAGCAGCCTGACAGGGCCCCCCTACGAGCAGTACTTC. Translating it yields CASSLTGPPYEQYF.

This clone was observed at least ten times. The CDR3 spells CASSVSGTSGPSTDTQYF. The CDR3 coding sequence is TGTGCCAGCAGCGTATCCGGGACTAGCGGGCCTAGCACAGATACGCAGTATTTT. The chain joins TRBV9 to TRBJ2-3; the match to TRBD2 covers 12 bases. CDR1 is SGDLS and CDR2 is YYNGEE in the germline V gene. This CDR3 is built from 18 residues. Trimming removed 1 base from V and 0 bases from J; junction bases left unmatched: 6. The full variable domain, rest sourced from reference TRBV9 and TRBJ2-3, is DSGVTQTPKHLITATGQRVTLRCSPRSGDLSVYWYQQSLDQGLQFLIQYYNGEERAKGNILERFSAQQFPDLHSELNLSSLELGDSALYFCASSVSGTSGPSTDTQYFGPGTRLTVL.

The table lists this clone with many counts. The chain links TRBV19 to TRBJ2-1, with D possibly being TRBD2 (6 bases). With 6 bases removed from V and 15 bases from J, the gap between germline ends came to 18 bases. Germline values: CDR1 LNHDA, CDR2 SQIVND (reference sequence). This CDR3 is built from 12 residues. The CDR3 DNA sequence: TGTGCCAGTAGCTCCCGTGGCGGGAACCCGTTCTTC. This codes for CASSSRGGNPFF.

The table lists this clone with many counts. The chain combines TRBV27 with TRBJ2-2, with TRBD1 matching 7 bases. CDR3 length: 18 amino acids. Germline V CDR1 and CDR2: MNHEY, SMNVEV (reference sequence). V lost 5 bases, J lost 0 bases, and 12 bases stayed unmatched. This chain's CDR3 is CASSRTQGELSNTGELFF. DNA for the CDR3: TGTGCCAGCAGTCGAACGCAGGGGGAATTATCGAACACCGGGGAGCTGTTTTTT.

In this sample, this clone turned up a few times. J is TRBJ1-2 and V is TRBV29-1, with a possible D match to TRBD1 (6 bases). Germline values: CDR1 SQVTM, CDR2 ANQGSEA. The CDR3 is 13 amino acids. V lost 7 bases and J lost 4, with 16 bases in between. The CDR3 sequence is CSAGQQAFYGYTF. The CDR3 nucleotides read TGCAGCGCCGGACAGCAGGCCTTCTATGGCTACACCTTC.